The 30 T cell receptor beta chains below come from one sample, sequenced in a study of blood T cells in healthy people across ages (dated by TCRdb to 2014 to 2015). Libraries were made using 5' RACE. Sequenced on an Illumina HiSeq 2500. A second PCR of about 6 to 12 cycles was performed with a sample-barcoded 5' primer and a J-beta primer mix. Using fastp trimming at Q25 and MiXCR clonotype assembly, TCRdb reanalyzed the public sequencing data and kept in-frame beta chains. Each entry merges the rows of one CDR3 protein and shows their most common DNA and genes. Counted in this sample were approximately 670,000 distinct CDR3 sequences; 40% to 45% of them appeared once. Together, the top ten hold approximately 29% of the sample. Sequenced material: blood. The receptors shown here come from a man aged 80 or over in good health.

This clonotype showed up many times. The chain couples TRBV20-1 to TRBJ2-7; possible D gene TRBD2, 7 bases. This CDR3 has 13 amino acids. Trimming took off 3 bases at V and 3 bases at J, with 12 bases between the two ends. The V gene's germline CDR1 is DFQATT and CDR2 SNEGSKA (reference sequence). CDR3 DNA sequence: TGCAGTGCTAGGTGGGGGGGCGGCTACGAGCAGTACTTC. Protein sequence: CSARWGGGYEQYF.

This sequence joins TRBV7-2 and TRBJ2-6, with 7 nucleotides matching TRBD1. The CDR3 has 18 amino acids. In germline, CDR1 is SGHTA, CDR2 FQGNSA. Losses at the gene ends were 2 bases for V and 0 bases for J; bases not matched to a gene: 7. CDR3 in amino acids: CASSLIGTARSGANVLTF. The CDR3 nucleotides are TGTGCCAGCAGCTTAATAGGGACAGCCCGCTCTGGGGCCAACGTCCTGACTTTC.

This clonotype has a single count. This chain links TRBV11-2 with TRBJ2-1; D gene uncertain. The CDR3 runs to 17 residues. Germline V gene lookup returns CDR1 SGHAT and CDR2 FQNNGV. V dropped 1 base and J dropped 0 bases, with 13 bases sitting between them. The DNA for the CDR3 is TGTGCCAGCAGCTTAGGACTGAATCCCGACTCCTACAATGAGCAGTTCTTC. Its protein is CASSLGLNPDSYNEQFF.

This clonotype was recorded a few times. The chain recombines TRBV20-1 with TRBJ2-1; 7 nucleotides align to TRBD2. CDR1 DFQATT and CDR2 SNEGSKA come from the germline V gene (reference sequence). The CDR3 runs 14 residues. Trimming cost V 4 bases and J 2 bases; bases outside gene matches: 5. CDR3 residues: CSAKAGEAYNEQFF. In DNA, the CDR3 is TGCAGTGCTAAGGCGGGAGAGGCCTACAATGAGCAGTTCTTC.

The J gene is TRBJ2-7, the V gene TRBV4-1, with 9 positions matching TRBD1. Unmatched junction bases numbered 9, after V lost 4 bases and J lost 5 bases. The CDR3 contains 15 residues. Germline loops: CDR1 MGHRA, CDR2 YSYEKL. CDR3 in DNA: TGCGCCAGCAGCCCACCCCGGGACAGGGATCACGAGCAGTACTTC. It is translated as CASSPPRDRDHEQYF.

CDR3 amino acids: CASSIDRGTFF. CDR3 in DNA: TGTGCCAGCAGCATAGACAGGGGAACTTTCTTT. V and J are TRBV6-1 and TRBJ1-1; 8 bases match TRBD1. The germline V gene has CDR1 MNHNS and CDR2 SASEGT. The CDR3 contains 11 residues. J gave up 12 bases and V 6 bases, and 6 bases lay outside the gene matches.

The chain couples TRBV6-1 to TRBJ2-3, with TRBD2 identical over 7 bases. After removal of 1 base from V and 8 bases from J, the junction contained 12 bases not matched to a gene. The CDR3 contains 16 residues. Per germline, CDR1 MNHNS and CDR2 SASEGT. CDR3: CASSEDGTGGLGTQYF. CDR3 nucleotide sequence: TGTGCCAGCAGTGAAGACGGGACGGGGGGATTAGGTACGCAGTATTTT.

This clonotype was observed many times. The CDR3 loop reads CASSLATGRINYGYTF. Written as DNA, the CDR3 is TGTGCCAGCAGCTTAGCCACCGGCCGGATAAACTATGGCTACACCTTC. The chain has TRBV11-2 and TRBJ1-2; D is uncertain. Trimming pared 1 base from V and 2 bases from J, leaving 14 bases between. The CDR3 has 16 amino acids. CDR1 and CDR2 (germline): SGHAT, FQNNGV.

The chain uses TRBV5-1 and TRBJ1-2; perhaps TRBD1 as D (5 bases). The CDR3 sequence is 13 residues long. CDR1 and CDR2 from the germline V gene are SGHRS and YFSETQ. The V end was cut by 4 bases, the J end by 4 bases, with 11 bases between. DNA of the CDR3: TGCGCCAGCAGCACGGGGCCTTCCTATGGCTACACCTTC. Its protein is CASSTGPSYGYTF.

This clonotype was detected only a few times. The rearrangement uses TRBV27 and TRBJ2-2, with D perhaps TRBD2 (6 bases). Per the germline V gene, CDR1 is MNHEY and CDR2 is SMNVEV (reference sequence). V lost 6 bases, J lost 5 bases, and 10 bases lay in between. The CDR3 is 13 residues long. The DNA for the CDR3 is TGTGCCAGCAGCGGGAGTAATACCGGGGAGCTGTTTTTT. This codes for CASSGSNTGELFF.

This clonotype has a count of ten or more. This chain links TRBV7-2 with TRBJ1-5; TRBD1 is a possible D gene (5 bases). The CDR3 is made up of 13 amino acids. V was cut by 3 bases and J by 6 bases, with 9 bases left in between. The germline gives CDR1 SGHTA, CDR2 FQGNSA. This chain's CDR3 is CASSFREGQPQHF. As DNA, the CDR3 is TGTGCCAGCAGCTTCAGGGAGGGTCAGCCCCAGCATTTT. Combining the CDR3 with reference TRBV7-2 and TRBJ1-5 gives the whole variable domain GAGVSQSPSNKVTEKGKDVELRCDPISGHTALYWYRQSLGQGLEFLIYFQGNSAPDKSGLPSDRFSAERTGGSVSTLTIQRTQQEDSAVYLCASSFREGQPQHFGDGTRLSIL.

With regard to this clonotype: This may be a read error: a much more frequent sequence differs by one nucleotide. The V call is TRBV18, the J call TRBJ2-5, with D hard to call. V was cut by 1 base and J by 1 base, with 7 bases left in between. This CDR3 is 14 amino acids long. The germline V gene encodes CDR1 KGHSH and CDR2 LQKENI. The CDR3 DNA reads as TGTGCCAGCTCACCACGGATGGGCCAAGAGACCCAGTACTTC. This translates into CASSPRMGQETQYF.

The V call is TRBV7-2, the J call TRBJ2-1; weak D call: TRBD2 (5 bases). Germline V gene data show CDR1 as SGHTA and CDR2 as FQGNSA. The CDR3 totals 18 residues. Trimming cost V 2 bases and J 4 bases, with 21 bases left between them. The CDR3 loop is CASSLLVELRVRYNEQFF. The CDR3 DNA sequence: TGTGCCAGCAGCTTACTAGTCGAGTTGAGGGTCCGGTACAATGAGCAGTTCTTC.

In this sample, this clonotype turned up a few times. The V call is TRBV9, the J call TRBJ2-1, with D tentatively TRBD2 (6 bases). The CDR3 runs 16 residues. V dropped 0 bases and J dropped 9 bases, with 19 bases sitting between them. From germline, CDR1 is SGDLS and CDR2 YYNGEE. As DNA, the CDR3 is TGTGCCAGCAGCGTAGCTCTCGAACTCCCCGGGGGTGAGCAGTTCTTC. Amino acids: CASSVALELPGGEQFF.

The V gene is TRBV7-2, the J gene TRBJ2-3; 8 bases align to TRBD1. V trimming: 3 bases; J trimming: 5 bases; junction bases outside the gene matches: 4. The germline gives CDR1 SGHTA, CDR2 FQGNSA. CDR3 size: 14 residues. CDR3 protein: CASSLQGARDTQYF. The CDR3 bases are TGTGCCAGCAGCTTGCAGGGGGCTAGAGATACGCAGTATTTT.

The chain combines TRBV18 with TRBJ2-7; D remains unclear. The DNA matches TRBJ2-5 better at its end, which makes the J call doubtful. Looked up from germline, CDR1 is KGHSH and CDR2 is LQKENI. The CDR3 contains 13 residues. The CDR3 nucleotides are TGTGCCAGCTCCCTGTCACTCCGGGAGACCCAGTACTTC. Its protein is CASSLSLRETQYF.

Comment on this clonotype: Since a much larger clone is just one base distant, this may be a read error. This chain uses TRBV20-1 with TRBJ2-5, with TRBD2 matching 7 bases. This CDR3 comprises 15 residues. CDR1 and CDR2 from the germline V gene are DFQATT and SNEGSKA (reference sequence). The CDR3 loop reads CSARFGEGRRETRYF. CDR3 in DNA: TGCAGTGCTCGCTTTGGTGAAGGCAGGCGGGAGACCCGGTACTTC.

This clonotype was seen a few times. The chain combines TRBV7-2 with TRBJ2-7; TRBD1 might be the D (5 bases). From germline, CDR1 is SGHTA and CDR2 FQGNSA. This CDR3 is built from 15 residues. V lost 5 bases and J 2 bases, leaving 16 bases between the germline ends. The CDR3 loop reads CASSPRAGRTYEQYF. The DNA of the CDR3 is TGTGCCAGCAGCCCCAGGGCAGGGCGCACCTACGAGCAGTACTTC.

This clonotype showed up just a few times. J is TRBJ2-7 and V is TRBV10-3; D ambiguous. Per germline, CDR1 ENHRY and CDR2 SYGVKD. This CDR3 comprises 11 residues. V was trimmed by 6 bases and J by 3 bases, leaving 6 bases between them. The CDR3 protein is CAISPDYEQYF. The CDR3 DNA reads TGTGCCATCAGCCCAGACTACGAGCAGTACTTC.

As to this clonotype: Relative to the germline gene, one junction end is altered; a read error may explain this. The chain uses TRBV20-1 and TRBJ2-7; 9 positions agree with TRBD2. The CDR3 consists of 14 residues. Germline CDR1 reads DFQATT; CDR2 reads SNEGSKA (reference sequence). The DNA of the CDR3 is TGCAGTGCTAAGGGGAAGCGGGGGGACTACGAACAGTACTTC. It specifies CSAKGKRGDYEQYF.

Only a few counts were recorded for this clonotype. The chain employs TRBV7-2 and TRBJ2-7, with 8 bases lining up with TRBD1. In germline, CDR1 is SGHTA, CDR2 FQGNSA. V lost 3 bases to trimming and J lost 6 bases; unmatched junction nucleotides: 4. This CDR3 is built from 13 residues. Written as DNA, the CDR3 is TGTGCCAGCAGCTTCCCCGGGACAGGCGAGCAGTACTTC. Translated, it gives CASSFPGTGEQYF. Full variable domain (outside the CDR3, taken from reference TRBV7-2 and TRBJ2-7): GAGVSQSPSNKVTEKGKDVELRCDPISGHTALYWYRQSLGQGLEFLIYFQGNSAPDKSGLPSDRFSAERTGGSVSTLTIQRTQQEDSAVYLCASSFPGTGEQYFGPGTRLTVT.

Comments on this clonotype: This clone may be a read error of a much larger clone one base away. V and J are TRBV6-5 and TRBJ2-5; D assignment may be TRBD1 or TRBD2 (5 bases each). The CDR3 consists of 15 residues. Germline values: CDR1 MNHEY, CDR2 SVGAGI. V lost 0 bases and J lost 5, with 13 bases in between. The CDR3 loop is CASSYSGQRGETQYF. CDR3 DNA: TGTGCCAGCAGTTACTCGGGGCAGCGAGGGGAGACCCAGTACTTC.

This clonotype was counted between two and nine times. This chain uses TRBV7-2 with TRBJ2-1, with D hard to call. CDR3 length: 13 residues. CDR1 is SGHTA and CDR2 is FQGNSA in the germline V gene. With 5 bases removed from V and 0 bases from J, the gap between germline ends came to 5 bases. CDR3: CASSRPSYNEQFF. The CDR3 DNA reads TGTGCCAGCAGCCGGCCCTCCTACAATGAGCAGTTCTTC.

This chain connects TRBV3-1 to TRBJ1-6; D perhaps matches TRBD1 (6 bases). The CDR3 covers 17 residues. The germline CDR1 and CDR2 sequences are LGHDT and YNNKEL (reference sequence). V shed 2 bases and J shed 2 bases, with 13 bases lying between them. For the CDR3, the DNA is TGTGCCAGCAGCCAACAGGGGTTGGGGCCCTATAATTCACCCCTCCACTTT. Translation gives CASSQQGLGPYNSPLHF.

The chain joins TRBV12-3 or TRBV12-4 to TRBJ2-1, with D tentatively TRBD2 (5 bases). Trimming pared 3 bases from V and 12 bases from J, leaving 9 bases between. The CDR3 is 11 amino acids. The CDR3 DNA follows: TGTGCCAGCAGTTTCTCCCGGGGGCAGTTCTTC. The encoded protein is CASSFSRGQFF.

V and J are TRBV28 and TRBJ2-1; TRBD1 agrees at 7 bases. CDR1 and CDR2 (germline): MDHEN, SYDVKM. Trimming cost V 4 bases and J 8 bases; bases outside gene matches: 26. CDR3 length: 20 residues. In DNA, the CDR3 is TGTGCCAGCAGTTCCCACCTCCTCGGACAGGCCCTCCGAGGGTCGGATGAGCAGTTCTTC. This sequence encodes CASSSHLLGQALRGSDEQFF.

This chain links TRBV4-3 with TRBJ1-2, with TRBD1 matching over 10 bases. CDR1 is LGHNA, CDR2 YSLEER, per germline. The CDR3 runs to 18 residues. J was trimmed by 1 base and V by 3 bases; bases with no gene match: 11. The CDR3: CASSQGRRTGGFNYGYTF. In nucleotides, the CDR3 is TGCGCCAGCAGCCAGGGTCGTCGGACAGGGGGGTTTAACTATGGCTACACCTTC.

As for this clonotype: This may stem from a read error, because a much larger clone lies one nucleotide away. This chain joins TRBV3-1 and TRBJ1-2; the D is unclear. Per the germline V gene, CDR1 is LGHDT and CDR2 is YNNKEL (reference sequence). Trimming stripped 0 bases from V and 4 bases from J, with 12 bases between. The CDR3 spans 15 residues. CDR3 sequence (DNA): TGTGCCAGCAGCCAAGAAATGGCGCTTCGCTATGGCTACACCTTC. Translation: CASSQEMALRYGYTF. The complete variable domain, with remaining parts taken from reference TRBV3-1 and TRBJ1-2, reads DTAVSQTPKYLVTQMGNDKSIKCEQNLGHDTMYWYKQDSKKFLKIMFSYNNKELIINETVPNRFSPKSPDKAHLNLHINSLELGDSAVYFCASSQEMALRYGYTFGSGTRLTVV.

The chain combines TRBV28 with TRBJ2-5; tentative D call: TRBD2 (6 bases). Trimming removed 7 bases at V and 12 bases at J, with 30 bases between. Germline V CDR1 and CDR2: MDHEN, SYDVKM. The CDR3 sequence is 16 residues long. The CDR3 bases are TGTGCCAGCACCAACCGACCCCTGGGTAGCGGTGGAGGGGAGTACTTC. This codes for CASTNRPLGSGGGEYF.

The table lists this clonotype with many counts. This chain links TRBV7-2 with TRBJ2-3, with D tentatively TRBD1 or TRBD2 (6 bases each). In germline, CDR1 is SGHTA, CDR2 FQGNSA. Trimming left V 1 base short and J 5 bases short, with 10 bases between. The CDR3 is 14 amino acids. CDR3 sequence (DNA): TGTGCCAGCAGCTTAGGGGGGGCAATAGATACGCAGTATTTT. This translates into CASSLGGAIDTQYF.